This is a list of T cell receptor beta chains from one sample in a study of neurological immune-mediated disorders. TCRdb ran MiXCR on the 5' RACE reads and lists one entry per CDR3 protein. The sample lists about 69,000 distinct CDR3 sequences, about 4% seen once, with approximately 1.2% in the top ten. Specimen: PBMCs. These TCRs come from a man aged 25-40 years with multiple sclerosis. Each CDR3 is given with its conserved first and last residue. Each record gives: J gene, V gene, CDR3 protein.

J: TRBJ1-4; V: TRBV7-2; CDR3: CASRGGEKLFF
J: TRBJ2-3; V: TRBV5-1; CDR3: CASSFGRGGRDTQYF
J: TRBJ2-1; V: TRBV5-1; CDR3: CASSLVSGDLNEQFF
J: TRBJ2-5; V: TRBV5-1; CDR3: CASSSAGMGRETQYF
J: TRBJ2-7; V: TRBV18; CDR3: CASSPGLAGGLEQYF
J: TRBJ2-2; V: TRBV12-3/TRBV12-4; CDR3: CASSLAGFNYKGWRTGELFF
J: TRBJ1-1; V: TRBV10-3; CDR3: CAISGQGGGVEAFF
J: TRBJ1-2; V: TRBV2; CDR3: CASSVRACTF
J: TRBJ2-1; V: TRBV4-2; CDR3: CASSQALGSGGADKGNEQFF
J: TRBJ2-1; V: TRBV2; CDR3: CARSGLKTSSYNEQFF
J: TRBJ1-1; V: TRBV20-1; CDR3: CSASLDMNTEAFF
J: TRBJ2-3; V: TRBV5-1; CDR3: CASSGGGSTDTQYF
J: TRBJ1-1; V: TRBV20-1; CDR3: CSAREGTGMPEAFF
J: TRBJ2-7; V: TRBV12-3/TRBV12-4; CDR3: CASSATGVEQYF
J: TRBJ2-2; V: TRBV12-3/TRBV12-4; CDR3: CASSPRDRGHLHTGELFF
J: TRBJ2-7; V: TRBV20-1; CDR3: CSARDSNVYEQYF
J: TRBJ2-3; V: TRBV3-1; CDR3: CASSHEQRGTDTQYF
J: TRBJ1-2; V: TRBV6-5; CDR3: CASSPMITGESTF
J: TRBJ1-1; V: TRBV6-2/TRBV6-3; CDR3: CASSYKENTEAFF
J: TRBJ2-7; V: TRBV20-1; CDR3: CSGAGTSGGARYEQYF
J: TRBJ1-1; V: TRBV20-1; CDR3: CSAHREPRNTEAFF
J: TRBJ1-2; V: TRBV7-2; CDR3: CASSRLQENYGYTF
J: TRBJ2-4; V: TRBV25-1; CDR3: CASRGQGIGIQYF
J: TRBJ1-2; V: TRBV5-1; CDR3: CASSLSSGYGYTF
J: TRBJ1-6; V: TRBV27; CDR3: CASSQDRGLSPLNF
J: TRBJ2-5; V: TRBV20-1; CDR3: CSARDGLREETQYF
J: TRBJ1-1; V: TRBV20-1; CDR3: CSASGQGATEAFF